The T cell receptor (beta chain) under discussion was sequenced for a study of long-term antiretroviral therapy in people with HIV (dated by TCRdb to between 2020 and 2023). Background on the whole study: The earliest samples were collected about a decade before the 2015 WHO recommendation for immediate ART, when ART was typically delayed until CD4 counts fell. This retrospective serial study examined whether starting ART and sustained HIV suppression were associated with changes in the composition and diversity of the TRB repertoire in peripheral blood. Among the 25 to 35 participants with HIV, eleven were female. The cohort contributed about 180 cryopreserved PBMC samples from about 29 adults with confirmed HIV infection, collected serially over a mean of around six years (range 1-12). No cross-contamination during QIAcube processing was shown when test extractions of a monoclonal T-cell line were performed alongside a few dozen polyclonal samples. On the study overall, not on this receptor specifically: No data were available on ART adherence, viral resistance or therapy changes, limiting inferences about post-ART repertoire changes. Because PBMC availability was limited, only the TCR beta chain was sequenced, with no alpha chain pairing. ART initiation was associated with a significant increase in TRB diversity, but diversity stayed significantly below transplant donor controls even after long-term ART. Because cell numbers in pre-ART samples were limited, unsorted PBMC were profiled instead of sorted CD4+ and CD8+ T cells. Compared with controls, HIV repertoires had narrower CDR3 length ranges, and the network structure pointed to an antigen-experienced repertoire that shifted only slightly toward naive after ART. The samples were dated from the mid-2000s to the late 2010s, and the ART regimens that were used may be less effective than current ART regimens. Expanded TRB clones identified before ART initiation dominated the repertoire across all time points, though the dominance fluctuated and decreased in many PLHIV after ART.

Comment on this clone: The target of this receptor is not known. The record has no base qualities; no much larger clone is one base away.

The immunoSEQ hsTCRB v3.0 assay was used at survey level resolution to sequence the TRB variable region. The target sequencing depth for TRB was about 40,000-55,000 T-cell genomes per sample. Pooled TRB libraries were sequenced on an Illumina MiSeq with a v3 150-cycle kit. Regarding the original processing steps: Repertoire analysis ran in R within a reproducible Nextflow workflow covering QC, data transformation and analysis. LymphoSeq2, an R package for exploring AIRR-Seq data, was used to implement the custom analyses. Several samples that yielded fewer than 5000 total TRB sequences were excluded, so that approximately 170 HIV repertoires were analyzed. Among the 180 to 200 HIV repertoires that were kept, around 60 were collected before ART initiation and some 130 were collected after ART initiation. Each repertoire was downsampled to 5000 TRB nucleotide sequences, and summary statistics were averaged across 100 downsampling iterations. The analysis kept only TRB sequences whose CDR3 regions were at least seven amino acids long. Diversity was assessed using a clonality score derived from Shannon entropy and using the Gini coefficient. In the repertoire networks, any two of the top 5000 CDR3 amino acid sequences were connected whenever the two sequences differed by an edit distance of one. For TRB CDR3 amino acid sequences, antigen specificity groups and MHC restriction were predicted with GLIPH2. To flag known CMV, EBV, HIV or tissue antigen associations, CDR3 amino acid sequences were matched against VDJdb and McPAS-TCR. Pre-ART, post-ART and control groups were compared with Wilcoxon signed-rank tests and Holm-Bonferroni correction. TCRdb carries this immuneACCESS record with in-frame sequences only. Its versions omit some clonotypes, under half of them owing to an unresolved V gene in the studies checked, with the rest unexplained. Clone size and V and J calls were adopted from that table, with D and trimming inferred from the DNA. The sample table contains some 33,000 clones; only one count was recorded for roughly four fifths of them. Under 7.5% of the sample is taken by the ten largest.

Deletion took 4 bases off V and 7 bases off J, with a span of 11 bases between the germline ends. For CDR1 and CDR2, the germline V gene (reference sequence) lists SEHNR and FQNEAQ. Taken from cysteine to phenylalanine, the CDR3 has 13 residues. Here the CDR3 DNA is all that survives: 39 bases in frame from base 1. Participants were included only if at least one PBMC sample before ART initiation and at least two post-ART samples were available. All participants with HIV were treated in the United States of America. Cryopreserved samples of about 1-11 million PBMC were thawed and washed before DNA extraction. At the time of the earliest PBMC sample for each participant with HIV, ages ranged from roughly 20 to 60 years. Each participant contributed PBMC samples from 1-4 timepoints before ART initiation and 2-8 timepoints after ART initiation, with a median of 7 samples. For every participant, serial HIV viral load, CD4+ T-cell count, ART history and demographic data were obtained. A Qiagen kit on a QIAcube was used to extract genomic DNA from unsorted PBMC, with samples processed in batches of 12.

The receptor's source is a man aged 18 to 35 with HIV. The sequenced sample was unsorted PBMCs, obtained 0.6 years after starting antiretroviral therapy. The chain couples TRBV7-9 to TRBJ2-1; the D segment cannot be called with confidence. CDR3 protein: CASSSSPENEQFF. At the DNA level, the sequence is TGTGCCAGCAGCTCCTCTCCCGAAAATGAGCAGTTCTTC.